The T cell receptor (beta chain) described here comes from a study of T-cell reconstitution after alpha-beta-depleted transplantation in children. Study-level results: The origin of high day-60 TCRbeta diversity in some patients lay in surviving recipient T cells and thymic progenitors. The study reportedly traced alpha-beta T cells about two months after transplant to several hundred expanded graft clones. It was newly produced T cells that mostly accounted for T-cell counts and diversity one year after transplant.

This clonotype was observed a few times. The antigen remains unidentified. The CDR3 has 16 amino acids. CDR1 and CDR2 from the germline V gene are SEHNR and FQNEAQ (reference sequence). The J segment lost 7 bases and the V segment lost 6 bases, leaving 7 bases of the junction unmatched. TCRbeta library preparation incorporated unique molecular identifiers. MiXCR, run by TCRdb on the PCR reads, gives a single entry per CDR3 protein. Among 600,000 to 800,000 distinct CDR3 sequences, around 13% were seen once, and the ten largest hold 0.75% to 0.85%. This TCR came from a girl under 10 years old with congenital amegakaryocytic thrombocytopenia, due to receive a stem cell transplant. The sample here was PBMCs, taken before TCRalphabeta/CD19-depleted stem cell transplant. The chain couples TRBV7-9 to TRBJ2-3, with 16 bases identical to TRBD2. The CDR3 DNA reads TGTGCCAGCAGGGGACTAGCGGGAGGGCCCGAATATACGCAGTATTTT. Translating gives CASRGLAGGPEYTQYF.